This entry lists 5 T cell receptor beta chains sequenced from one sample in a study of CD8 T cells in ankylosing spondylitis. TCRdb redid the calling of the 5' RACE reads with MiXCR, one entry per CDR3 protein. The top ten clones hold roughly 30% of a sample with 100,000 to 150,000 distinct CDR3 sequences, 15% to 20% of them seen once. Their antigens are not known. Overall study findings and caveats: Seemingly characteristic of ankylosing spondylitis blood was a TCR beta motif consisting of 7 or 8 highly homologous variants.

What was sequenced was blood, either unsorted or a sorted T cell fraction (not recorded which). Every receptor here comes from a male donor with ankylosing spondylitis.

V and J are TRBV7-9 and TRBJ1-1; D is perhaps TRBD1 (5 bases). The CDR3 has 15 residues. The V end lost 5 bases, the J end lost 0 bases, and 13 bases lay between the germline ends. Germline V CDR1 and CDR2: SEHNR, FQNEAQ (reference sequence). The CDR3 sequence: CASSDRQSLNTEAFF. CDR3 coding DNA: TGTGCCAGCAGCGACCGACAGTCACTGAACACTGAAGCTTTCTTT.

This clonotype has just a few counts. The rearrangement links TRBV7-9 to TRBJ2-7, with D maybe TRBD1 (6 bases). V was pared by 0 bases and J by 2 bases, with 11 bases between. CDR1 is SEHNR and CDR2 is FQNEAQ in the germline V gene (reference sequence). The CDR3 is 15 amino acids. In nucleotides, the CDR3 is TGTGCCAGCAGCTTAGCGACAGGCTTCGCCTACGAGCAGTACTTC. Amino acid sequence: CASSLATGFAYEQYF.

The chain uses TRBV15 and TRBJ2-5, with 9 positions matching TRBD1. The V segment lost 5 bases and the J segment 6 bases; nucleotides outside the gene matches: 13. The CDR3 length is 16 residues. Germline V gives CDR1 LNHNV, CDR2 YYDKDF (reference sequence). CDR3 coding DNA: TGTGCCACCAGCTTTTCCGGGACAGGGTGGTTGAAGACCCAGTACTTC. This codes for CATSFSGTGWLKTQYF.

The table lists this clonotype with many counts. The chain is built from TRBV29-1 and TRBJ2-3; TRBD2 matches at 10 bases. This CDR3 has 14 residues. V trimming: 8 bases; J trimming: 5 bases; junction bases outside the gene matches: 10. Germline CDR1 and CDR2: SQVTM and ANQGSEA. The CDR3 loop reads CSIPGLALRDTQYF. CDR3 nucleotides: TGCAGCATACCGGGACTAGCGTTGAGAGATACGCAGTATTTT.

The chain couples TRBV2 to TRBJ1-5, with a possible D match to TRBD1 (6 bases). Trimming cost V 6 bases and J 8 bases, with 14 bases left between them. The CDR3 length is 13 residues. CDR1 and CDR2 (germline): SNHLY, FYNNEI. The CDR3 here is CASRGQGSEPQHF. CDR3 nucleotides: TGTGCCAGCAGGGGGCAGGGGTCTGAGCCCCAGCATTTT.